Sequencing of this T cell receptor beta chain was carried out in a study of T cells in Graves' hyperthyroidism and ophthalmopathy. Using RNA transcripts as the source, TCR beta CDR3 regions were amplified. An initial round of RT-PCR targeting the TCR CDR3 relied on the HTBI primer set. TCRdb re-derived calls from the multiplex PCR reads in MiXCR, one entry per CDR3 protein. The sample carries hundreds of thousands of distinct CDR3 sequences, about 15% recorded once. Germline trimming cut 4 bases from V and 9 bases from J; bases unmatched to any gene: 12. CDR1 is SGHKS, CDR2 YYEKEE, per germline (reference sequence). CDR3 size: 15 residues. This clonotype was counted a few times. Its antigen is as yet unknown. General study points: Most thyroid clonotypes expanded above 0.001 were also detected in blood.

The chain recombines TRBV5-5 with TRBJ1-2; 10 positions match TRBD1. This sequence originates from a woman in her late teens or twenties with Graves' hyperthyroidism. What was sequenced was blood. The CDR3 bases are TGTGCCAGCAGCGATGGACAGGGGGTTTGGTATTGCTACACCTTC. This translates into CASSDGQGVWYCYTF.